This is a list of T cell receptor beta chains from one sample in a study of metastatic and nonmetastatic thyroid tumors. Using MiXCR, TCRdb re-called clones from the PCR reads. The data show tens of thousands of clones, roughly a quarter seen once. Input material: blood. The receptors here all came from a female donor with papillary thyroid cancer or a benign thyroid nodule (not recorded which). Some clones in this sample may be carry-over from other donors' samples. Each CDR3 is given with its conserved first and last residue. The order of the fields is D gene, V gene, clone size, J gene, CDR3 DNA, CDR3 protein. The D gene is left open where the match is weak. Not all rows give a size; the values are once, few, many and, for expanded clones, a class.

d_call: NA; v_call: TRBV14; clone_size: many; j_call: TRBJ1-2; cdr3_nt: TGTGCCAGCAGCCAGGGGGGGCCTGGCTACACCTTC; cdr3_aa: CASSQGGPGYTF
d_call: NA; v_call: TRBV28; clone_size: many; j_call: TRBJ1-1; cdr3_nt: TGTGCCAGCTCCCGGGGATGGGGGCTCGGGGCTTTCTTT; cdr3_aa: CASSRGWGLGAFF
d_call: NA; v_call: TRBV12-3/TRBV12-4; clone_size: many; j_call: TRBJ2-7; cdr3_nt: TGTGCCAGCAGTTTAGCGCAAGGGCACGAGCAGTACTTC; cdr3_aa: CASSLAQGHEQYF
d_call: NA; v_call: TRBV5-1; clone_size: many; j_call: TRBJ2-7; cdr3_nt: TGCGCCAGCAGTACAGCCTACGAGCAGTACTTC; cdr3_aa: CASSTAYEQYF
d_call: NA; v_call: TRBV6-1; clone_size: NA; j_call: TRBJ2-7; cdr3_nt: TGTGCCAGCAACGTTGGCTACGAGCAGTACTTC; cdr3_aa: CASNVGYEQYF
d_call: NA; v_call: TRBV6-1; clone_size: NA; j_call: TRBJ2-2; cdr3_nt: TGTGCCAGCAGGTGGATGGCCGGTGAGCTGTTTTTT; cdr3_aa: CASRWMAGELFF
d_call: TRBD2; v_call: TRBV9; clone_size: NA; j_call: TRBJ2-1; cdr3_nt: TGTGCCAGCAGCCCGTCAACTAGCGGGTCCTACAGTGAGCAGTTCTTC; cdr3_aa: CASSPSTSGSYSEQFF
d_call: NA; v_call: TRBV6-4; clone_size: NA; j_call: TRBJ2-1; cdr3_nt: TGTGCCAGCAGTGACTCGGTCGTATCCTACAATGAGCGTTTCTTC; cdr3_aa: CASSDSVVSYNERFF
d_call: NA; v_call: TRBV27; clone_size: many; j_call: TRBJ1-1; cdr3_nt: TGTGCCAGCAGTTTATTCGGGAACACTGAAGCTTTCTTT; cdr3_aa: CASSLFGNTEAFF
d_call: TRBD1; v_call: TRBV19; clone_size: many; j_call: TRBJ2-1; cdr3_nt: TGTGCCAGTAGTATAGATTCAGCCGGGACAGGATCTAATGAGCAGTTCTTC; cdr3_aa: CASSIDSAGTGSNEQFF
d_call: TRBD1; v_call: TRBV10-1; clone_size: many; j_call: TRBJ1-5; cdr3_nt: TGCGCCAGCAGTGAGGGGACAGGCAATCAGCCCCAGCATTTT; cdr3_aa: CASSEGTGNQPQHF
d_call: NA; v_call: TRBV7-8; clone_size: NA; j_call: TRBJ2-3; cdr3_nt: TGTGCCAGCAGCTTAAGGGGGATCACAGATACGCAGTATTTT; cdr3_aa: CASSLRGITDTQYF
d_call: NA; v_call: TRBV27; clone_size: few; j_call: TRBJ2-1; cdr3_nt: TGTGCCAGCAGTTTCGCCGGTTCTATTGTTGGTGAGCAGTTCTTC; cdr3_aa: CASSFAGSIVGEQFF
d_call: TRBD2; v_call: TRBV11-2; clone_size: NA; j_call: TRBJ2-1; cdr3_nt: TGTGCCAGCAGCCCATGGACTAGCGCATACAATGAGCAGTTCTTC; cdr3_aa: CASSPWTSAYNEQFF
d_call: NA; v_call: TRBV9; clone_size: NA; j_call: TRBJ2-2; cdr3_nt: TGTGCCAGCAGCTTAGACGGTCCGAACACCGGGGAGCTGTTTTTT; cdr3_aa: CASSLDGPNTGELFF
d_call: TRBD2; v_call: TRBV6-4; clone_size: medium-sized; j_call: TRBJ2-3; cdr3_nt: TGTGCCAGCAGTGACTCTAGCGGGAGTGCAGATACGCAGTATTTT; cdr3_aa: CASSDSSGSADTQYF
d_call: TRBD1; v_call: TRBV12-3/TRBV12-4; clone_size: many; j_call: TRBJ2-1; cdr3_nt: TGTGCCAGCAGGGGACAGGGAGGCTACAATGAGCAGTTCTTC; cdr3_aa: CASRGQGGYNEQFF
d_call: NA; v_call: TRBV6-5; clone_size: many; j_call: TRBJ1-6; cdr3_nt: TGTGCCAGCAGTTATTCCGAGGAACCCCTCCACTTT; cdr3_aa: CASSYSEEPLHF
d_call: NA; v_call: TRBV2; clone_size: medium-sized; j_call: TRBJ2-7; cdr3_nt: TGTGCCAGCAGTCGCCGGGGGCTAGAGACCTACGAGCAGTACTTC; cdr3_aa: CASSRRGLETYEQYF